The 32 T cell receptor beta chains in this list originate from one sample, sequenced in a study of blood T cell repertoires in COVID-19 (dated by TCRdb to the early 2020s). Library generation was performed with the immunoSEQ multiplex PCR assay. Sourced from immuneACCESS, this table was stored by TCRdb with only in-frame sequences that have V and J called. A share of the clones is absent; for the studies checked, an unresolved V gene accounts for under half, and the remainder has no known explanation. The sample data list fewer than 450,000 clones, and around 88% of these were observed just once. Together, the top ten hold about 12% of the sample. The material sequenced was peripheral blood. The receptors derive from a woman aged 45 to 65 with COVID-19, enrolled during active disease.

The genes are TRBV11-2 and TRBJ2-1; TRBD1 matches 7 bases. With V trimmed by 5 bases and J by 8 bases, 15 bases remained unmatched. From germline, CDR1 is SGHAT and CDR2 FQNNGV. The CDR3 has 16 residues. Here the CDR3 DNA reads TGTGCCAGCAGCCCGGAAGTGGGGACAGTACAAGATGAGCAGTTCTTC. Translation gives CASSPEVGTVQDEQFF.

This sequence joins TRBV3-1 (or the pseudogene TRBV3-2) and TRBJ1-1, with 9 bases lining up with TRBD1. The CDR3 consists of 16 residues. Unmatched junction bases numbered 8, after V lost 2 bases and J lost 4 bases. Germline CDR1 LGHDT, CDR2 YNNKEL (reference sequence). The CDR3: CASSQPPQGAITEAFF. As DNA, the CDR3 is TGTGCCAGCAGCCAACCTCCACAGGGGGCGATCACTGAAGCTTTCTTT.

The chain joins TRBV6-5 to TRBJ1-1; D might be TRBD1 (5 bases). V lost 7 bases, J lost 1 base, and 13 bases lay in between. The CDR3 is 14 residues long. Per germline, CDR1 MNHEY and CDR2 SVGAGI. CDR3 coding DNA: TGTGCCAGCACCCCCGGACACTCGAACACTGAAGCTTTCTTT. Translation: CASTPGHSNTEAFF.

The chain is built from TRBV2 and TRBJ1-1; D may be TRBD1 (5 bases). The CDR3 is 13 residues long. CDR1 SNHLY and CDR2 FYNNEI come from the germline V gene. V lost 4 bases to trimming and J lost 5 bases, with 11 bases between them. CDR3 amino acids: CASSGERGTEAFF. The CDR3 bases are TGTGCCAGCAGTGGGGAAAGGGGAACTGAAGCTTTCTTT.

V is TRBV3-1 (or the pseudogene TRBV3-2) and J is TRBJ1-2; 8 bases fit TRBD1. The length of the CDR3 is 12 residues. The germline V gene has CDR1 LGHDT and CDR2 YNNKEL (reference sequence). The J segment lost 4 bases and the V segment lost 8 bases, leaving 3 bases of the junction unmatched. CDR3 nucleotide sequence: TGTGCCAGCGGCGGGACAGGCTATGGCTACACCTTC. This sequence encodes CASGGTGYGYTF.

The chain has TRBV29-1 and TRBJ2-7; 9 positions match TRBD1. Trimming took 5 bases from V and 1 from J; bases not matched to a gene: 3. The CDR3 spans 13 residues. Germline CDR1 is SQVTM and CDR2 is ANQGSEA. CDR3 protein: CSVRTGVSYEQYF. As DNA, the CDR3 is TGCAGCGTTCGGACAGGGGTTTCCTACGAGCAGTACTTC.

The V gene is TRBV19, the J gene TRBJ2-3; possible D gene TRBD2, 7 bases. The CDR3 totals 15 residues. Germline V gene sequence: CDR1 LNHDA, CDR2 SQIVND (reference sequence). V gave up 1 base and J gave up 2 bases, with 10 bases separating them. The DNA of the CDR3 is TGTGCCAGTAGTATAGCGGGGGGACACACAGATACGCAGTATTTT. This translates into CASSIAGGHTDTQYF.

Concerning this clone itself: The same CDR3 also results from other DNA sequences found in this sample. The chain carries TRBV9 and TRBJ2-7; D is possibly TRBD2 (7 bases). Trimming shortened V by 0 bases and J by 4 bases, and 11 bases separated the two germline ends. Germline V gene data show CDR1 as SGDLS and CDR2 as YYNGEE. This CDR3 spans 14 amino acids. The DNA of the CDR3 is TGTGCCAGCAGCGTAGAGGGGGGGCCGTACGAGCAGTACTTC. This gives the protein CASSVEGGPYEQYF.

The rearrangement links TRBV5-1 to TRBJ2-3; a possible D gene is TRBD2 (6 bases). Per the germline V gene, CDR1 is SGHRS and CDR2 is YFSETQ. V lost 0 bases, J lost 4 bases, and 9 bases lay in between. The CDR3 is made up of 14 amino acids. CDR3 DNA: TGCGCCAGCAGCTTGGCACTAGCTGCAGATACGCAGTATTTT. Translated, it gives CASSLALAADTQYF.

V usage is TRBV2 and J usage is TRBJ2-7, with D possibly being TRBD2 (6 bases). The CDR3 has 12 amino acids. CDR1 is SNHLY, CDR2 FYNNEI, per germline. CDR3 sequence (DNA): TGTGCGCAGCACGGAGGGTGGCACGAGCAGTACTTC. Its translation: CAQHGGWHEQYF.

The chain combines TRBV3-1 (or the pseudogene TRBV3-2) with TRBJ1-2; 7 nucleotides agree with TRBD1. This CDR3 is built from 16 residues. The V segment lost 1 base and the J segment 4 bases; nucleotides outside the gene matches: 9. Germline CDR1 LGHDT, CDR2 YNNKEL (reference sequence). The CDR3 loop is CASSQGAGGTSYGYTF. CDR3 nucleotide sequence: TGTGCCAGCAGCCAAGGAGCAGGGGGGACTTCCTATGGCTACACCTTC.

This clone has only a few counts. The J gene is TRBJ2-2, the V gene TRBV5-5; 9 bases line up with TRBD2. CDR1 is SGHKS and CDR2 is YYEKEE in the germline V gene (reference sequence). The CDR3 is 17 amino acids. V gave up 4 bases and J gave up 3 bases; unmatched junction bases: 10. CDR3 nucleotide sequence: TGTGCCAGCAGCCCGCCGGGACTAGCAAGGGACACCGGGGAGCTGTTTTTT. It codes for CASSPPGLARDTGELFF. Full variable domain (remainder filled in from reference TRBV5-5 and TRBJ2-2): DAGVTQSPTHLIKTRGQQVTLRCSPISGHKSVSWYQQVLGQGPQFIFQYYEKEERGRGNFPDRFSARQFPNYSSELNVNALLLGDSALYLCASSPPGLARDTGELFFGEGSRLTVL.

The chain has TRBV12-3 or TRBV12-4 and TRBJ1-2; D gene uncertain. V lost 1 base and J 14 bases, leaving 14 bases between the germline ends. The CDR3 is made up of 12 amino acids. The CDR3 loop is CASSLVRNPGTF. The CDR3 bases are TGTGCCAGCAGTTTAGTCCGGAACCCGGGAACCTTC.

The chain couples TRBV19 to TRBJ1-4; tentative D call: TRBD1 (6 bases). Germline CDR1 reads LNHDA; CDR2 reads SQIVND (reference sequence). Trimming stripped 2 bases from V and 7 bases from J, with 11 bases between. The CDR3 is made up of 14 amino acids. CDR3 amino acids: CASSIKQGAEKLFF. The CDR3 DNA follows: TGTGCCAGTAGTATAAAACAGGGAGCTGAAAAACTGTTTTTT.

The chain links TRBV3-1 (or the pseudogene TRBV3-2) to TRBJ2-1, with 9 bases lining up with TRBD2. J gave up 7 bases and V 3 bases, and 7 bases lay outside the gene matches. The germline V gene encodes CDR1 LGHDT and CDR2 YNNKEL (reference sequence). The CDR3 covers 15 residues. CDR3 loop: CASSQETSGWNEQFF. The CDR3 DNA is TGTGCCAGCAGCCAGGAGACTAGCGGTTGGAATGAGCAGTTCTTC.

The count of this clone is one. V usage is TRBV27 and J usage is TRBJ1-2; possible D gene TRBD1, 6 bases. With 4 bases removed from V and 3 bases from J, the gap between germline ends came to 15 bases. CDR3 length equals 15 residues. Looked up from germline, CDR1 is MNHEY and CDR2 is SMNVEV (reference sequence). The CDR3 loop is CASSWAGGGHYGYTF. DNA of the CDR3: TGTGCCAGCAGTTGGGCAGGCGGGGGGCACTATGGCTACACCTTC.

This sequence joins TRBV5-1 and TRBJ1-2; D is ambiguous. CDR3 length: 13 residues. Trimming stripped 0 bases from V and 9 bases from J, with 12 bases between. Looked up from germline, CDR1 is SGHRS and CDR2 is YFSETQ. The CDR3: CASSLGQADRYTF. The CDR3 nucleotides read TGCGCCAGCAGCTTGGGGCAGGCCGACCGCTACACCTTC.

The chain employs TRBV3-1 (or the pseudogene TRBV3-2) and TRBJ1-1; D is perhaps TRBD1 (6 bases). CDR1 LGHDT and CDR2 YNNKEL come from the germline V gene (reference sequence). CDR3 length: 15 residues. Trimming took off 1 base at V and 1 base at J, with 10 bases between the two ends. Here the CDR3 reads CASSQGGGRNTEAFF. DNA for the CDR3: TGTGCCAGCAGCCAAGGGGGGGGCCGGAACACTGAAGCTTTCTTT.

This clone occurred once. The CDR3 spells CAWSDRLAARTDTQYF. In DNA, the CDR3 is TGTGCCTGGAGTGATAGACTAGCGGCCCGCACAGATACGCAGTATTTT. The chain combines TRBV30 with TRBJ2-3; 9 nucleotides align to TRBD2. J gave up 1 base and V 1 base, and 6 bases lay outside the gene matches. The CDR3 contains 16 residues. From germline, CDR1 is GTSNPN and CDR2 SVGIG (reference sequence).

The chain combines TRBV7-2 with TRBJ1-1; possible D gene TRBD1, 6 bases. The CDR3 totals 13 residues. CDR1 is SGHTA, CDR2 FQGNSA, per germline. V lost 1 base to trimming and J lost 7 bases, with 10 bases between them. CDR3 residues: CASSLGTVGEAFF. CDR3 DNA: TGTGCCAGCAGCTTAGGGACAGTGGGTGAAGCTTTCTTT.

This clone was seen a single time. This chain joins TRBV5-1 and TRBJ1-6, with no clear D. CDR3 length equals 15 residues. The germline V and J ends were trimmed by 3 bases and 5 bases, with 12 bases remaining between them. CDR1 and CDR2 (germline): SGHRS, YFSETQ. CDR3 DNA: TGCGCCAGCAGCTCCCTTCCGGGGAATAATTCACCCCTCCACTTT. It specifies CASSSLPGNNSPLHF.

Points on this clone: This CDR3 is also generated by other DNA sequences in the sample. This rearrangement joins TRBV24-1 to TRBJ1-2, with a tentative D call TRBD1 (6 bases). V was clipped by 4 bases and J by 4 bases, with 12 bases between them. The CDR3 spans 14 residues. The V gene's germline CDR1 is KGHDR and CDR2 SFDVKD. For the CDR3, the DNA is TGTGCCACCAGTGACCCCACAGGGAGCTATGGCTACACCTTC. Amino acids: CATSDPTGSYGYTF.

The V and J genes are TRBV3-1 (or the pseudogene TRBV3-2) and TRBJ2-1; TRBD2 matches at 8 bases. This CDR3 region has 16 residues. After removal of 0 bases from V and 2 bases from J, the junction contained 3 bases not matched to a gene. Looked up from germline, CDR1 is LGHDT and CDR2 is YNNKEL (reference sequence). In DNA, the CDR3 is TGTGCCAGCAGCCAAGATTTCGGGGGGGCCTACAATGAGCAGTTCTTC. Encoded protein: CASSQDFGGAYNEQFF.

The chain carries TRBV6-5 and TRBJ2-7; no firm D call. V was shortened by 7 bases and J by 3 bases, with 19 bases between the two germline ends. The CDR3 totals 15 residues. The germline V gene has CDR1 MNHEY and CDR2 SVGAGI. The CDR3 spells CASTISDISDYEQYF. CDR3 sequence (DNA): TGTGCCAGCACGATCTCAGATATCAGTGACTACGAGCAGTACTTC.

The chain is built from TRBV5-1 and TRBJ1-1; D is undetermined. This CDR3 has 15 amino acids. The V gene's germline CDR1 is SGHRS and CDR2 YFSETQ. Trimming removed 0 bases from V and 3 bases from J, with 12 bases in between. The CDR3 bases are TGCGCCAGCAGCTTGGATTTCACAGAGTACACTGAAGCTTTCTTT. It codes for CASSLDFTEYTEAFF.

This clone was seen only a few times. The CDR3 bases are TGTGCCAGCAGCCAACCAGGCTCAGGGTACTATGGCTACACCTTC. Translating it yields CASSQPGSGYYGYTF. This chain joins TRBV3-1 (or the pseudogene TRBV3-2) and TRBJ1-2, with D perhaps matching TRBD1 (5 bases). CDR1 and CDR2 (germline): LGHDT, YNNKEL (reference sequence). V was clipped by 2 bases and J by 3 bases, with 13 bases between them. The CDR3 has 15 amino acids.

The CDR3 DNA sequence: TGCAGCGCCTCCAGGGGAAGACAGAGCACAGATACGCAGTATTTT. It specifies CSASRGRQSTDTQYF. The gene calls are TRBV29-1 and TRBJ2-3; D is perhaps TRBD1 (6 bases). Trimming took 7 bases from V and 0 from J, leaving 17 bases between them. Germline assignment: CDR1 SQVTM and CDR2 ANQGSEA. This CDR3 is 15 amino acids long.

The chain combines TRBV12-3 or TRBV12-4 with TRBJ2-1; D gene uncertain. The CDR3 sequence is 11 residues long. Trimming left V 4 bases short and J 9 bases short, with 7 bases between. The CDR3 spells CASSSSREQFF. The DNA of the CDR3 is TGTGCCAGCAGTTCCTCCCGTGAGCAGTTCTTC.

On this clone: Other nucleotide sequences from this sample produce the same CDR3. The chain carries TRBV11-2 and TRBJ2-7, with TRBD2 matching over 8 bases. V shed 3 bases, J shed 3 bases, and the junction held 4 bases outside the gene matches. The CDR3 totals 14 residues. In germline, CDR1 is SGHAT, CDR2 FQNNGV. The chain's CDR3 is CASSFGGDYYEQYF. CDR3 DNA: TGTGCCAGCAGCTTCGGGGGGGACTACTACGAGCAGTACTTC.

In its sample, this clone was seen once. The chain combines TRBV5-1 with TRBJ1-4; D gene unclear. Per the germline V gene, CDR1 is SGHRS and CDR2 is YFSETQ. The CDR3 extends over 15 amino acids. With 1 base removed from V and 7 bases from J, the gap between germline ends came to 14 bases. The CDR3 coding sequence is TGCGCCAGCAGCTTGCGCGGCCTGACGAGTGAAAAACTGTTTTTT. It specifies CASSLRGLTSEKLFF.

The chain joins TRBV21-1 to TRBJ2-3; the D call in the table, TRBD1, was not verified against the DNA. TRBV21-1 is listed as a pseudogene. The CDR3 length is 11 residues. The CDR3 DNA follows: TGTGCCAGCAGCCCAGCCGGTGGGACAGCTTTT. It encodes CASSPAGGTAF.

This clone was recorded a few times. The chain has TRBV29-1 and TRBJ1-1, with D unresolved. Trimming took 4 bases from V and 5 from J, leaving 11 bases between them. CDR1 is SQVTM, CDR2 ANQGSEA, per germline. The CDR3 has 12 residues. The CDR3 DNA follows: TGCAGCGTTGGCCCAGGCAGAACTGAAGCTTTCTTT. Translated: CSVGPGRTEAFF.